These 13 T cell receptor beta chains came from one sample sequenced in a study of technical replicates of blood from a handful of donors. The table came from immunoSEQ multiplex PCR; TCRdb's copy has only in-frame clones and leaves some out. The sample has some 11,000 clones; approximately 93% are singletons. The sequenced sample was PBMCs. These receptors were obtained from a human donor in good health.

Of note for this clone: This sample also contains other DNA sequences that code for the same CDR3. The rearrangement links TRBV6-4 to TRBJ2-1; TRBD2 agrees at 9 bases. CDR3 length equals 15 residues. J lost 3 bases, V lost 0 bases, and 0 bases had no gene match. Germline V gene lookup returns CDR1 MRHNA and CDR2 SNTAGT. CDR3: CASSDSSGSYNEQFF. In nucleotides, the CDR3 is TGTGCCAGCAGTGACTCTAGCGGGAGCTACAATGAGCAGTTCTTC.

The chain couples TRBV19 to TRBJ1-5, with 10 bases matching TRBD1. V was pared by 7 bases and J by 7 bases, with 10 bases of the junction left unmatched. The CDR3 covers 15 residues. Germline CDR1 reads LNHDA; CDR2 reads SQIVND (reference sequence). CDR3 coding DNA: TGTGCCAGTAAGGGAAGACAGGGGGCAGGACAGCCCCAGCATTTT. Translation: CASKGRQGAGQPQHF. The variable domain in full, with the rest retrieved from reference TRBV19 and TRBJ1-5, is DGGITQSPKYLFRKEGQNVTLSCEQNLNHDAMYWYRQDPGQGLRLIYYSQIVNDFQKGDIAEGYSVSREKKESFPLTVTSAQKNPTAFYLCASKGRQGAGQPQHFGDGTRLSIL.

V is TRBV11-2 and J is TRBJ1-2; D is ambiguous. The CDR3 is made up of 13 amino acids. Germline V gene lookup returns CDR1 SGHAT and CDR2 FQNNGV. Between the trimmed V and J ends, which lost 0 bases and 4 bases, there was a span of 6 bases. In DNA, the CDR3 is TGTGCCAGCAGCTTAGATTACGGCTATGGCTACACCTTC. Its protein product is CASSLDYGYGYTF. Looking up the rest from reference TRBV11-2 and TRBJ1-2 gives the full variable domain: EAGVAQSPRYKIIEKRQSVAFWCNPISGHATLYWYQQILGQGPKLLIQFQNNGVVDDSQLPKDRFSAERLKGVDSTLKIQPAKLEDSAVYLCASSLDYGYGYTFGSGTRLTVV.

The rearrangement uses TRBV15 and TRBJ2-7, with a tentative D call TRBD1 (5 bases). Trimming cost V 1 base and J 2 bases, with 9 bases left between them. The germline CDR1 and CDR2 sequences are LNHNV and YYDKDF (reference sequence). The CDR3 spans 14 residues. The CDR3 coding sequence is TGTGCCACCAGCAGAGGTGGGGCCACCTACGAGCAGTACTTC. The encoded protein is CATSRGGATYEQYF.

This chain joins TRBV7-9 and TRBJ2-7; 7 bases agree with TRBD2. Germline CDR1 is SEHNR and CDR2 is FQNEAQ (reference sequence). V trimming: 6 bases; J trimming: 5 bases; junction bases outside the gene matches: 7. This CDR3 has 13 residues. The CDR3 is CASRSSGTDEQYF. Written as DNA, the CDR3 is TGTGCCAGCAGATCCAGCGGGACCGACGAGCAGTACTTC.

The chain carries TRBV5-1 and TRBJ2-7, with D possibly TRBD1 on 6 matching bases. Per the germline V gene, CDR1 is SGHRS and CDR2 is YFSETQ. The CDR3 extends over 15 amino acids. Trimming took 5 bases from V and 0 from J, leaving 15 bases between them. The CDR3 nucleotides are TGCGCCAGCAGTCCTGGGGGCAAAAGCTCCTACGAGCAGTACTTC. Residues: CASSPGGKSSYEQYF.

The chain has TRBV6-1 and TRBJ2-2; D is undetermined. Germline V CDR1 and CDR2: MNHNS, SASEGT. CDR3 length: 14 residues. V was trimmed by 0 bases and J by 5 bases, leaving 7 bases between them. DNA of the CDR3: TGTGCCAGCAGTGAAGCGCCGGAGACCGGGGAGCTGTTTTTT. It specifies CASSEAPETGELFF.

This clone showed up just a few times. The genes are TRBV30 and TRBJ2-2; 11 positions match TRBD2. V was pared by 4 bases and J by 3 bases, with 4 bases of the junction left unmatched. The CDR3 spans 15 residues. Germline CDR1 is GTSNPN and CDR2 is SVGIG (reference sequence). The CDR3 here is CAWKMGLADTGELFF. The CDR3 DNA follows: TGTGCCTGGAAAATGGGACTAGCGGACACCGGGGAGCTGTTTTTT.

This clone was counted once. The V gene is TRBV10-3, the J gene TRBJ2-5; 7 bases are shared with TRBD1. CDR1 and CDR2 from the germline V gene are ENHRY and SYGVKD. The CDR3 sequence is 14 residues long. V dropped 6 bases and J dropped 5; count of bases not matched to a gene: 9. CDR3 protein: CAIRAGTDEETQYF. In nucleotides, the CDR3 is TGTGCCATCAGGGCCGGGACAGATGAGGAGACCCAGTACTTC.

This chain links TRBV5-1 with TRBJ2-1, with D perhaps matching TRBD2 (5 bases). The CDR3 totals 16 residues. V lost 4 bases and J lost 2, with 16 bases in between. Germline V CDR1 and CDR2: SGHRS, YFSETQ. The DNA for the CDR3 is TGCGCCAGCAGCGATAGCGCGGGTCTGACCTACAATGAGCAGTTCTTC. This encodes CASSDSAGLTYNEQFF. The full variable domain, completed using reference TRBV5-1 and TRBJ2-1, is KAGVTQTPRYLIKTRGQQVTLSCSPISGHRSVSWYQQTPGQGLQFLFEYFSETQRNKGNFPGRFSGRQFSNSRSEMNVSTLELGDSALYLCASSDSAGLTYNEQFFGPGTRLTVL.

This clone was observed a handful of times. The V gene is TRBV6-5, the J gene TRBJ1-5; weak D call: TRBD1 (5 bases). CDR3 length equals 15 residues. V gave up 6 bases and J gave up 1 base, with 13 bases separating them. Germline values: CDR1 MNHEY, CDR2 SVGAGI. CDR3 sequence: CASRGGVGSNQPQHF. The CDR3 DNA reads as TGTGCCAGCAGGGGGGGTGTAGGGAGCAATCAGCCCCAGCATTTT.

The chain recombines TRBV6-6 with TRBJ2-7; 7 bases line up with TRBD1. The CDR3 contains 13 residues. V dropped 2 bases and J dropped 4; count of bases not matched to a gene: 2. Germline assignment: CDR1 MNHNY and CDR2 SVGAGI (reference sequence). Here the CDR3 reads CASSYPGQYEQYF. CDR3 coding DNA: TGTGCCAGCAGTTACCCGGGACAGTACGAGCAGTACTTC.

The rearrangement links TRBV30 to TRBJ2-6, with D possibly TRBD2 on 6 matching bases. Germline V gene data show CDR1 as GTSNPN and CDR2 as SVGIG (reference sequence). Trimming removed 1 base from V and 3 bases from J, with 13 bases in between. The CDR3 is 16 amino acids. CDR3 in amino acids: CAWSASGVGGANVLTF. CDR3 coding DNA: TGTGCCTGGAGTGCCTCGGGAGTAGGTGGGGCCAACGTCCTGACTTTC.